The rows below give T cell receptor beta chains drawn from one sample of a study of control samples from healthy donors and cancer patients. Generated by immunoSEQ multiplex PCR, the TCRdb table keeps only in-frame clones and is missing some. This sample has 120,000 or so clones; around 87% occur once, and the top ten carry about 3%. The sequenced sample consisted of blood. These receptor sequences come from a man in his fifties or sixties in good health. CDR3s include the opening cysteine and the closing phenylalanine or tryptophan. D genes are given only for firm matches. The listing skips clone size in some rows; elsewhere it reads once, few, many or a size class.

>13|NA|TRBJ1-3|TRBV30|once
TGTGCCTGGAGTCGAGGTTCTGGAAACACCATATATTTT
CAWSRGSGNTIYF
>15|TRBD1|TRBJ1-5|TRBV19|NA
TGTGCCAGCAGGGGACAGGGGGTGTCCAATCAGCCCCAGCATTTT
CASRGQGVSNQPQHF
>13|TRBD1|TRBJ2-3|TRBV10-3|NA
TGTGCCAACGGACAGGGGTTCACAGATACGCAGTATTTT
CANGQGFTDTQYF
>14|NA|TRBJ1-2|TRBV5-8|once
TGTGCCAGCACGTCCTCCTCCCCAGGGAGAGGCTACACCTTC
CASTSSSPGRGYTF
>14|NA|TRBJ1-6|TRBV28|NA
TGTGCCAGCAGGCAGACAGACGGTAATTCACCCCTCCACTTT
CASRQTDGNSPLHF
>13|NA|TRBJ1-5|TRBV12-3/TRBV12-4|NA
TGTGCCAGCAGTTTAGCGGCTGATCAGCCCCAGCATTTT
CASSLAADQPQHF
>17|NA|TRBJ2-1|TRBV19|NA
TGTGCCAGTAGTATAGGATCCGGACAGCTCCCTTACAATGAGCAGTTCTTC
CASSIGSGQLPYNEQFF
>15|NA|TRBJ1-2|TRBV3-1/TRBV3-2|NA
TGTGCCAGCAGCCAAGGATTGAGGGCAGCGGGAGGCTACACCTTC
CASSQGLRAAGGYTF
>13|NA|TRBJ1-5|TRBV28|once
TGTGCCAGCTGGTGGACGGATAATCAGCCCCAGCATTTT
CASWWTDNQPQHF
>16|NA|TRBJ2-7|TRBV10-3|NA
TGTGCCATCAGTGAGTCGCGGAGACTTAGCTCCTACGAGCAGTACTTC
CAISESRRLSSYEQYF
>14|NA|TRBJ1-2|TRBV7-9|NA
TGTGCCAGCAGCTTAGAATGGGAGGTCGGCGGCTACACCTTC
CASSLEWEVGGYTF
>12|NA|TRBJ2-2|TRBV10-1|NA
TGCGCCAGCAGTCAGAACACCGGGGAGCTGTTTTTT
CASSQNTGELFF
>15|TRBD1|TRBJ2-5|TRBV6-5|few
TGTGCCAGCAGCCGACAAACAGGGGCTGGAGAGACCCAGTACTTC
CASSRQTGAGETQYF
>15|NA|TRBJ1-2|TRBV6-5|once
TGTGCCAGCAGTTACTCGGTCCTTTTTAACTATGGCTACACCTTC
CASSYSVLFNYGYTF
>17|NA|TRBJ1-6|TRBV14|NA
TGTGCCAGCAGCCAAGACGTCCGCCGCCCCAATAATTCACCCCTCCACTTT
CASSQDVRRPNNSPLHF
>17|TRBD1|TRBJ1-1|TRBV19|NA
TGTGCCAGTAGTATATCCGGGAGGACAGGGGGAGGCACTGAAGCTTTCTTT
CASSISGRTGGGTEAFF
>15|TRBD1|TRBJ1-6|TRBV2|NA
TGTGCCAGCAGTGAATGGGACAGTCAAAATTCACCCCTCCACTTT
CASSEWDSQNSPLHF
>15|NA|TRBJ2-3|TRBV19|once
TGTGCCAGTAGCCACGCATCCGACAGCACAGATACGCAGTATTTT
CASSHASDSTDTQYF
>15|TRBD1|TRBJ1-6|TRBV7-2|NA
TGTGCCAGCAGCTTAGTTGGGACAGATAATTCACCCCTCCACTTT
CASSLVGTDNSPLHF
>14|TRBD1|TRBJ2-3|TRBV18|NA
TGTGCCAGCTCACTGGGACAGCCCACAGATACGCAGTATTTT
CASSLGQPTDTQYF
>14|TRBD1|TRBJ1-2|TRBV5-6|NA
TGTGCCAGCAGCCCCGACAGGGAGGCCTATGGCTACACCTTC
CASSPDREAYGYTF
>16|TRBD1|TRBJ1-4|TRBV28|NA
TGTGCCAGCAGACCGGATGACAGGGTATTTGATGAAAAACTGTTTTTT
CASRPDDRVFDEKLFF